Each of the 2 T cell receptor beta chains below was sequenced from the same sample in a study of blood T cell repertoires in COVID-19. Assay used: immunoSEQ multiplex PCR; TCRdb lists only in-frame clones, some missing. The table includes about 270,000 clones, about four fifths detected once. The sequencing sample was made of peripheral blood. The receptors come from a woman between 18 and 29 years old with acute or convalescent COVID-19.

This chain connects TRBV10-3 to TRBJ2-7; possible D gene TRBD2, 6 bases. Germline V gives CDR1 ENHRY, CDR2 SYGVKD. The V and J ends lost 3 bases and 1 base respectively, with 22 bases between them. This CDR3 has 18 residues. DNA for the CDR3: TGTGCCATCAGTGACGCCCAGGGCGGGACCTCTTCATCCTACGAGCAGTACTTC. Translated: CAISDAQGGTSSSYEQYF.

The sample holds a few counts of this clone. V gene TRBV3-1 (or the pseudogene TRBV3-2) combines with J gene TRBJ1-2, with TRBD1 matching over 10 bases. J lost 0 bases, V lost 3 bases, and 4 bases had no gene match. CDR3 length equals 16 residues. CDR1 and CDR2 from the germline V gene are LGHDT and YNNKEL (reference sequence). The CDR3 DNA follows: TGTGCCAGCAGCCAGAGGGGACAGGGGTCTAACTATGGCTACACCTTC. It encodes CASSQRGQGSNYGYTF.